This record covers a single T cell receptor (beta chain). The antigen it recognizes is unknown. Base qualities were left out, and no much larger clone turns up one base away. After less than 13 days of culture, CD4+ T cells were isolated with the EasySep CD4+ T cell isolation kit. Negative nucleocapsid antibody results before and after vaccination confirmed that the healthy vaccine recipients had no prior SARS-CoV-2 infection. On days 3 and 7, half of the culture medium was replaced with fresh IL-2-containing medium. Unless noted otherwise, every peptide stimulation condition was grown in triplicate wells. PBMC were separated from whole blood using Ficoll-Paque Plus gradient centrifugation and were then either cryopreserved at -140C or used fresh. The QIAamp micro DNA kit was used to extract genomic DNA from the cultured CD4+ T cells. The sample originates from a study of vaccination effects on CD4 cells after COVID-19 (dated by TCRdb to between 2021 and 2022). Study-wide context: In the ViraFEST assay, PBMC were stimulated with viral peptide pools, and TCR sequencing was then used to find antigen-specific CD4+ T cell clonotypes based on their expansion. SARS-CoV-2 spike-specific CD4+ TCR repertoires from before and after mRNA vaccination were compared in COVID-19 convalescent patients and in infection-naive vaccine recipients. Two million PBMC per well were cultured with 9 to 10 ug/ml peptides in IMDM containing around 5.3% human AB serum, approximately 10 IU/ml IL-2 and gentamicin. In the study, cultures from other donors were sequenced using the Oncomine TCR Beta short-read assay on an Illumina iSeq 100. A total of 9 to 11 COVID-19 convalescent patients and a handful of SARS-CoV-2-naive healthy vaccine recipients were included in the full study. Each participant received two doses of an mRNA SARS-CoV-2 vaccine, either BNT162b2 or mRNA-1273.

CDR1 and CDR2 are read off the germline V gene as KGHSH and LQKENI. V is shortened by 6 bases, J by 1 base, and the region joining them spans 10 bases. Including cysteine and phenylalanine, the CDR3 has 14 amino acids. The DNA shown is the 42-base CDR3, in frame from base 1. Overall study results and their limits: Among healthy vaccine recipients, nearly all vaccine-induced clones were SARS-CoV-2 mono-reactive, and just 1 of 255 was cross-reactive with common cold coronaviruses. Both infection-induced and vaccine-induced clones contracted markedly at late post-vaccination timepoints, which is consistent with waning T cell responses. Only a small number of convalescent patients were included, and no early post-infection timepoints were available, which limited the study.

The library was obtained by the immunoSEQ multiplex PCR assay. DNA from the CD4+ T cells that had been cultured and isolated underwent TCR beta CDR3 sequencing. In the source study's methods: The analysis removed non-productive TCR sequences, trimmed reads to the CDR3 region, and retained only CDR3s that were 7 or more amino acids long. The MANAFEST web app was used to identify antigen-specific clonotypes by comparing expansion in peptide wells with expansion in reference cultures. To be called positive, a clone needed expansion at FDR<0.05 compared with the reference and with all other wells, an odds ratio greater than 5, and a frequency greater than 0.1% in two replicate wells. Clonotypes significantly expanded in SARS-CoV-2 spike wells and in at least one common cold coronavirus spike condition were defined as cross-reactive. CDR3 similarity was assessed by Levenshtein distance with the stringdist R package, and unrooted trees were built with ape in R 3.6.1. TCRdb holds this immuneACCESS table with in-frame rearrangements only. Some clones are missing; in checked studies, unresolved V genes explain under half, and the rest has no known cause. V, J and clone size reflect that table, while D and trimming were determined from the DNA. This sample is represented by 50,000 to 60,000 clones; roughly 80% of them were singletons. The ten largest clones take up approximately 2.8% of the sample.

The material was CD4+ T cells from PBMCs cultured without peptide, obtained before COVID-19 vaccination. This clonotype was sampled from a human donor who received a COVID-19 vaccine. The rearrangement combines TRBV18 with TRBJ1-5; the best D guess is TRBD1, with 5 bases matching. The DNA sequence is TGTGCCAGCTCCCGGGACGGAAGCAATCAGCCCCAGCATTTT. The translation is CASSRDGSNQPQHF.